The TCR beta chain described here comes from a study of shared clonotypes between healthy human individuals. Germline V CDR1 and CDR2: SGHTS, YDEGEE. The CDR3 covers 13 residues. Trimming pared 3 bases from V and 9 bases from J, leaving 14 bases between. Measured with immunoSEQ multiplex PCR; TCRdb has only the in-frame clones, and not every one. The sample has about 600,000 clones; around 97% are singletons. CD4+ cells underwent separation, giving CD45RA+ naive and CD45RA-negative memory subsets. Whole-study findings and limits: The rarefaction results pointed to incomplete sorted-subset sequencing despite large depth.

A word on this clone: The antigen remains unidentified.

The rearrangement uses TRBV5-8 and TRBJ2-3; a possible D gene is TRBD2 (5 bases). The TCR originated in a woman aged 25 to 45 in good health. The sequencing input was naive CD4+ T cells sorted from blood. Subset indicated: CD45RA+ positively selected. The CDR3 reads CASSYGITGTQYF. The CDR3 nucleotides are TGTGCCAGCAGCTACGGAATAACGGGGACGCAGTATTTT.